These 11 T cell receptor beta chains share one sample of origin, sequenced in a study of blood T cell repertoires in COVID-19. Clones were read by immunoSEQ multiplex PCR, and TCRdb kept only the in-frame ones, dropping some. The table lists over 20,000 clones, approximately 80% of them singletons, with roughly 50% in the top ten. Sequencing used peripheral blood. The source of these receptors is a man aged 70 or older with acute or convalescent COVID-19.

V and J are TRBV30 and TRBJ1-1, with no clear D. The CDR3 covers 14 residues. Trimming left V 7 bases short and J 10 bases short, with 25 bases between. Per the germline V gene, CDR1 is GTSNPN and CDR2 is SVGIG (reference sequence). CDR3 sequence: CASIPGRGKGGAFF. CDR3 bases: TGTGCCTCCATACCGGGGAGAGGGAAGGGTGGAGCTTTCTTT.

This rearrangement joins TRBV11-2 to TRBJ2-1; no clear D. V was pared by 0 bases and J by 8 bases, with 11 bases between. This CDR3 has 14 amino acids. CDR1 is SGHAT, CDR2 FQNNGV, per germline. The CDR3 loop reads CASSLDAGWDEQFF. The CDR3 coding sequence is TGTGCCAGCAGCTTAGACGCCGGGTGGGATGAGCAGTTCTTC.

The V call is TRBV19, the J call TRBJ1-2; 7 bases line up with TRBD1. Germline CDR1 and CDR2: LNHDA and SQIVND (reference sequence). The CDR3 totals 14 residues. V gave up 9 bases and J gave up 4 bases; unmatched junction bases: 11. The DNA for the CDR3 is TGTGCCAGCCTTGGACAGGAGCAACTCTATGGCTACACCTTC. It specifies CASLGQEQLYGYTF. The full variable domain, completed using reference TRBV19 and TRBJ1-2, is DGGITQSPKYLFRKEGQNVTLSCEQNLNHDAMYWYRQDPGQGLRLIYYSQIVNDFQKGDIAEGYSVSREKKESFPLTVTSAQKNPTAFYLCASLGQEQLYGYTFGSGTRLTVV.

Written as DNA, the CDR3 is TGTGCCAGCAGCTCCGGGACTAGCGGGAGCCGCCAAGAGACCCAGTACTTC. Protein product: CASSSGTSGSRQETQYF. The V call is TRBV11-2, the J call TRBJ2-5; 14 nucleotides line up with TRBD2. The CDR3 extends over 17 amino acids. With 4 bases clipped from V and 1 base from J, the junction kept 5 bases outside the gene matches. Germline V gives CDR1 SGHAT, CDR2 FQNNGV.

The chain combines TRBV7-9 with TRBJ1-6, with D tentatively TRBD1 (5 bases). V lost 4 bases and J 7 bases, leaving 11 bases between the germline ends. Germline assignment: CDR1 SEHNR and CDR2 FQNEAQ (reference sequence). This CDR3 region has 14 residues. The CDR3 reads CASSSPRANSPLHF. As DNA, the CDR3 is TGTGCCAGCAGCTCTCCCAGGGCCAATTCACCCCTCCACTTT. Full variable domain (rest looked up from reference TRBV7-9 and TRBJ1-6): DTGVSQNPRHKITKRGQNVTFRCDPISEHNRLYWYRQTLGQGPEFLTYFQNEAQLEKSRLLSDRFSAERPKGSFSTLEIQRTEQGDSAMYLCASSSPRANSPLHFGNGTRLTVT.

The J gene is TRBJ1-3, the V gene TRBV3-1 (or the pseudogene TRBV3-2); D is unclear. The V end was cut by 3 bases, the J end by 4 bases, with 10 bases between. This CDR3 has 14 amino acids. In germline, CDR1 is LGHDT, CDR2 YNNKEL (reference sequence). CDR3 nucleotides: TGTGCCAGCAGCCAGGTAGGCGGAGGAAACACCATATATTTT. This encodes CASSQVGGGNTIYF.

V usage is TRBV4-3 and J usage is TRBJ1-2; TRBD1 might be the D (6 bases). The V end lost 1 base, the J end lost 7 bases, and 19 bases lay between the germline ends. The CDR3 consists of 16 residues. The germline CDR1 and CDR2 sequences are LGHNA and YSLEER. The CDR3 nucleotides read TGCGCCAGCAGCCAAGCGGCCCACGGGGGGGCGGGTGGCTACACCTTC. Translating gives CASSQAAHGGAGGYTF.

This chain uses TRBV28 with TRBJ1-5; TRBD1 might be the D (5 bases). Trimming took 8 bases from V and 6 from J, leaving 17 bases between them. Germline CDR1 MDHEN, CDR2 SYDVKM. The CDR3 runs 14 residues. CDR3 in DNA: TGTGCCAGCGGGGCCCCAGGGATCCCTCAGCCCCAGCATTTT. It yields the protein CASGAPGIPQPQHF. The entire variable domain, with the rest obtained from reference TRBV28 and TRBJ1-5, is as follows: DVKVTQSSRYLVKRTGEKVFLECVQDMDHENMFWYRQDPGLGLRLIYFSYDVKMKEKGDIPEGYSVSREKKERFSLILESASTNQTSMYLCASGAPGIPQPQHFGDGTRLSIL.

This clone was seen a handful of times. The V call is TRBV2, the J call TRBJ1-6; 9 positions match TRBD1. In germline, CDR1 is SNHLY, CDR2 FYNNEI. J lost 0 bases, V lost 8 bases, and 5 bases had no gene match. This CDR3 is built from 16 residues. The CDR3 bases are TGTGCCAGCGGGACAGGGAAGGGCTCCTATAATTCACCCCTCCACTTT. Amino acids: CASGTGKGSYNSPLHF.

This clone was recorded once. The V and J genes are TRBV5-1 and TRBJ1-2; a weak D match, TRBD1 (6 bases). V lost 0 bases and J lost 8, with 17 bases in between. Germline CDR1 reads SGHRS; CDR2 reads YFSETQ. The CDR3 runs to 15 residues. The CDR3, as DNA: TGCGCCAGCAGCTTGGCGACAGGCTCGACGCTCGGCTACACCTTC. Translated: CASSLATGSTLGYTF.

The rearrangement joins TRBV6-5 to TRBJ2-1, with 7 positions matching TRBD1. V shed 2 bases, J shed 9 bases, and the junction held 10 bases outside the gene matches. CDR1 and CDR2 from the germline V gene are MNHEY and SVGAGI. The length of the CDR3 is 15 residues. This CDR3 reads CASSYDNPQGSEQFF. The DNA for the CDR3 is TGTGCCAGCAGTTACGATAATCCACAGGGGAGTGAGCAGTTCTTC.